The 2 T cell receptor beta chains in this list originate from one sample, sequenced in a study of Ad26.COV2.S vaccination and SARS-CoV-2 variants. Sequenced by immunoSEQ multiplex PCR; TCRdb stores in-frame clones only, minus some. The top ten hold under 2% of the sample, which has some 300,000 clones, roughly 84% seen once. The treatment here: some 20 received Ad26.COV2.S at low or high dose, single or two shots; several received placebo; per-sample allocation not given. Day 63 after the first vaccine or placebo injection was the time point for sampling. This sample comprised peripheral blood, obtained in a trial of Ad26.COV2.S vaccine versus placebo. These receptors were obtained from a person between 18 and 65 years old who received the Ad26.COV2.S COVID-19 vaccine or a placebo.

CDR3 nucleotide sequence: TGCGCCAGCAGCTTGCCCCGACCGGACTCCTACGAGCAGTACTTC. It codes for CASSLPRPDSYEQYF. V and J are TRBV5-1 and TRBJ2-7; D gene unclear. Trimming stripped 1 base from V and 0 bases from J, with 11 bases between. The CDR3 runs 15 residues. The V gene's germline CDR1 is SGHRS and CDR2 YFSETQ.

The genes are TRBV5-1 and TRBJ2-4; TRBD1 or TRBD2 may be the D gene (5 bases each). Trimming took off 4 bases at V and 0 bases at J, with 11 bases between the two ends. Germline lookup yields CDR1 SGHRS and CDR2 YFSETQ. The CDR3 length is 15 residues. The CDR3 DNA reads as TGCGCCAGCAGCCAGGGACCACTAGCCAAAAACATTCAGTACTTC. This gives the protein CASSQGPLAKNIQYF.